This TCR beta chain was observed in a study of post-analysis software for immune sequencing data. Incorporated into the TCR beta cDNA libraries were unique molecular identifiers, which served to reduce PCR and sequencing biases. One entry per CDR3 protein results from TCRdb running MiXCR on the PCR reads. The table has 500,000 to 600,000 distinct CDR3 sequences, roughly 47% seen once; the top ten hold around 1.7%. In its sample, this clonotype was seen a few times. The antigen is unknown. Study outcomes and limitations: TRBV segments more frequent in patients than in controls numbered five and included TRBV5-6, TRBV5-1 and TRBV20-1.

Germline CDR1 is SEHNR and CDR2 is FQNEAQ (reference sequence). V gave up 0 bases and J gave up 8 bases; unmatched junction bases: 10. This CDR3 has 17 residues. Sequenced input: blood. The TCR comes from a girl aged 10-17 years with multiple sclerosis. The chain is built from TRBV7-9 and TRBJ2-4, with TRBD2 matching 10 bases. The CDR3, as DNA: TGTGCCAGCAGCTTAGCGATTAGCGGGGGGAGAAAGGACATTCAGTACTTC. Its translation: CASSLAISGGRKDIQYF.